This T cell receptor (beta chain) appears in the sequencing data of a study of Graves' ophthalmopathy and Graves' hyperthyroidism. This clonotype was observed many times. The V gene lost 7 bases and the J gene lost 4 bases, with 14 bases spanning the gap. This CDR3 is built from 14 residues. Germline V CDR1 and CDR2: MDHEN, SYDVKM. Amplification targeted the TCR beta CDR3 regions, with RNA transcripts as the source material. Second-round multiplex PCR came after first-round RT-PCR with HTBI primers. TCRdb redid the calling of the multiplex PCR reads with MiXCR, one entry per CDR3 protein. The data hold about 620,000 distinct CDR3 sequences, with 20% to 25% observed a single time.

Sequences were obtained from peripheral blood. This sequence was found in a woman under 30 with stable Graves' hyperthyroidism. Some clones in this sample may be carry-over from other donors' samples. This chain connects TRBV28 to TRBJ1-5; D is perhaps TRBD1 (5 bases). This chain's CDR3 is CASKTGPWNQPQHF. As DNA, the CDR3 is TGTGCCAGCAAAACAGGACCTTGGAATCAGCCCCAGCATTTT.